This TCR beta chain came from a study of identical twins. TCRdb re-analysed the 5' RACE reads in MiXCR, keeping a single row per CDR3 protein. The table has 550,000 to 700,000 distinct CDR3 sequences, 9.6% seen once; the top ten hold approximately 3%. The CDR3 has 14 residues. With 6 bases clipped from V and 4 bases from J, the junction kept 5 bases outside the gene matches. The germline CDR1 and CDR2 sequences are DFQATT and SNEGSKA (reference sequence). This clonotype was recorded a few times. All donors comprised healthy Caucasians. These same data were also listed under a study on yellow fever vaccine responses in identical twins.

The clonotype comes from a woman between 18 and 29 years old in good health. The material sequenced was PBMCs. The V call is TRBV20-1, the J call TRBJ2-5; the match to TRBD2 covers 13 bases. CDR3 DNA: TGCAGTGCCCCGGGACTAGCGGGAAGAGAGACCCAGTACTTC. Protein: CSAPGLAGRETQYF.